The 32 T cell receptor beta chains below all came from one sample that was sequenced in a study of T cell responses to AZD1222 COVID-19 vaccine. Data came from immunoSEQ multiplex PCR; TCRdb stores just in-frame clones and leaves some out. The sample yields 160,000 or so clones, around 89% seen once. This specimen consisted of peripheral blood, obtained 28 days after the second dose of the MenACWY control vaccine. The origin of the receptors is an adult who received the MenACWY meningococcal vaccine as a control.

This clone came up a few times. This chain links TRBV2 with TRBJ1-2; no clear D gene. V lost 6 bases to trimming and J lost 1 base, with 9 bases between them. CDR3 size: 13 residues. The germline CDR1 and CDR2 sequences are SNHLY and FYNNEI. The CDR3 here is CASSLYLNYGYTF. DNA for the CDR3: TGTGCCAGCAGCCTTTATCTTAACTATGGCTACACCTTC. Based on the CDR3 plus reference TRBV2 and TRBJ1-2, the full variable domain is EPEVTQTPSHQVTQMGQEVILRCVPISNHLYFYWYRQILGQKVEFLVSFYNNEISEKSEIFDDQFSVERPDGSNFTLKIRSTKLEDSAMYFCASSLYLNYGYTFGSGTRLTVV.

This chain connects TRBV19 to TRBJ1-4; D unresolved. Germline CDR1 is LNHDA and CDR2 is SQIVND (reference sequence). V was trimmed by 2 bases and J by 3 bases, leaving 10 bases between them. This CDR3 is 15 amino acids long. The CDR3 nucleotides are TGTGCCAGTAGTATATCTGGCAGACCTAATGAAAAACTGTTTTTT. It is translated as CASSISGRPNEKLFF.

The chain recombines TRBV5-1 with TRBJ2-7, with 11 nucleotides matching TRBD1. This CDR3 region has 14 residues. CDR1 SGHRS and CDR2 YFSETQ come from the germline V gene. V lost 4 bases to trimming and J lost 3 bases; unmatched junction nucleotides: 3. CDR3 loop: CASSGGTGGYEQYF. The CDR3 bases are TGCGCCAGCAGCGGAGGGACAGGGGGCTACGAGCAGTACTTC.

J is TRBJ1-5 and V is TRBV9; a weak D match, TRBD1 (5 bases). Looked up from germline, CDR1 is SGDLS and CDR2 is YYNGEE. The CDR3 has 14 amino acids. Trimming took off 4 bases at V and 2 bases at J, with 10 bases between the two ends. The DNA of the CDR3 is TGTGCCAGCAGCCCGTGGGGGGGCAATCAGCCCCAGCATTTT. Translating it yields CASSPWGGNQPQHF.

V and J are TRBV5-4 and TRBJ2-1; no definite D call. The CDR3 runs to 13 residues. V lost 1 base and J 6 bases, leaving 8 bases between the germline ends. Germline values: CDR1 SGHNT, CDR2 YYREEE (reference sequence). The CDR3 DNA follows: TGTGCCAGCAGCTTGCGTCCGGGCAATGAGCAGTTCTTC. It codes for CASSLRPGNEQFF.

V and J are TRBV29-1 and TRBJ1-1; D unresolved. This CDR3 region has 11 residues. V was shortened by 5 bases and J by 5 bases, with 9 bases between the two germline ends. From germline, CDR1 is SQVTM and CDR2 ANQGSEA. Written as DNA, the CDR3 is TGCAGCGTTAGGCGTGGGACTGAAGCTTTCTTT. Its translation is CSVRRGTEAFF.

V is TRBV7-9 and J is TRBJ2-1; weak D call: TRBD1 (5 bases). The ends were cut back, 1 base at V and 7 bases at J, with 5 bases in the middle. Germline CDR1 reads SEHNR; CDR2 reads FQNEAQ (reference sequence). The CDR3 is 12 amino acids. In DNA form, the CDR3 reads TGTGCCAGCAGCTTAGAGGGGAATGAGCAGTTCTTC. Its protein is CASSLEGNEQFF. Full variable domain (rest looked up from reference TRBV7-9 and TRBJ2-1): DTGVSQNPRHKITKRGQNVTFRCDPISEHNRLYWYRQTLGQGPEFLTYFQNEAQLEKSRLLSDRFSAERPKGSFSTLEIQRTEQGDSAMYLCASSLEGNEQFFGPGTRLTVL.

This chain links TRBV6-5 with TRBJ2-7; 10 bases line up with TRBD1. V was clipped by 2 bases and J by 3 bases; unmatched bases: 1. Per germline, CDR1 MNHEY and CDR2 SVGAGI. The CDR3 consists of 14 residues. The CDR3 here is CASSYGDRGYEQYF. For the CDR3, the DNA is TGTGCCAGCAGTTACGGGGACAGGGGCTACGAGCAGTACTTC.

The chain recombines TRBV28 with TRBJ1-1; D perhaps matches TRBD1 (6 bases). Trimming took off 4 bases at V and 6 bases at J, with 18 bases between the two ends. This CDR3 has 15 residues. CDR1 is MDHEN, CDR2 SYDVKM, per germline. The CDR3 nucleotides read TGTGCCAGCAGTTGGGGGGCGGCAGGGGCACCTGAAGCTTTCTTT. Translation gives CASSWGAAGAPEAFF.

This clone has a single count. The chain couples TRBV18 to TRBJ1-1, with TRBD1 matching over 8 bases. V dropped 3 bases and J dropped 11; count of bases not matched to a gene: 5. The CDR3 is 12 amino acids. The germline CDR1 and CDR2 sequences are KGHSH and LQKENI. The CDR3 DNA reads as TGTGCCAGCTCACCGGACAGGGAATTCGCTTTCTTT. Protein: CASSPDREFAFF.

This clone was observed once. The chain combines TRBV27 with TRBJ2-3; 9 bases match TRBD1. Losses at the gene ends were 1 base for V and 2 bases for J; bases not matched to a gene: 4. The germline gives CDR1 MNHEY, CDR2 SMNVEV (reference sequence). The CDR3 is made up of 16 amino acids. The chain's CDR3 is CASSLLGTGNTDTQYF. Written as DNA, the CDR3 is TGTGCCAGCAGTTTATTAGGGACAGGGAACACAGATACGCAGTATTTT.

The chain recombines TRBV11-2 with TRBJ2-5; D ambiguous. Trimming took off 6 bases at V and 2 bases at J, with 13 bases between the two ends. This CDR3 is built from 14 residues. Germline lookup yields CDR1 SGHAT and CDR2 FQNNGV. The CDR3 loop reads CASSPSLGQETQYF. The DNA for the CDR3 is TGTGCCAGCAGTCCCAGCTTAGGACAAGAGACCCAGTACTTC.

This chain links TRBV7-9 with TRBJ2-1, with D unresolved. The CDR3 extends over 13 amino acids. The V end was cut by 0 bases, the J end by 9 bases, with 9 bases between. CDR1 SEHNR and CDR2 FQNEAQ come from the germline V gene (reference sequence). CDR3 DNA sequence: TGTGCCAGCAGCTTAGCCGGGCCTGGTGAGCAGTTCTTC. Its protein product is CASSLAGPGEQFF.

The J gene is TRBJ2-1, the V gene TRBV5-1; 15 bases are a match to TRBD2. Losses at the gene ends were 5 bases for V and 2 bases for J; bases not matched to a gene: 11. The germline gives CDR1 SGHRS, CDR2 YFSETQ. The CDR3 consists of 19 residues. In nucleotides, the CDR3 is TGCGCCAGCAGTCATATGGGACTAGCGGGAGGCGGTGCCTACAATGAGCAGTTCTTC. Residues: CASSHMGLAGGGAYNEQFF.

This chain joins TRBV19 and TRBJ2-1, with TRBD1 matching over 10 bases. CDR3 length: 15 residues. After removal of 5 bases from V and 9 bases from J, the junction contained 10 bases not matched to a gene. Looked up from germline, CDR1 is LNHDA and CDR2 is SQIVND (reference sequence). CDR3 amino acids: CASSARDRGRGEQFF. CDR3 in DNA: TGTGCCAGTAGTGCCCGGGACAGGGGAAGGGGTGAGCAGTTCTTC.

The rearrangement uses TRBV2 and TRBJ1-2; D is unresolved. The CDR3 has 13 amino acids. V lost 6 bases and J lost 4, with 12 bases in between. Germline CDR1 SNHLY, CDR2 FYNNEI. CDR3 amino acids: CASSVTEIYGYTF. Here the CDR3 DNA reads TGTGCCAGCAGCGTTACAGAGATCTATGGCTACACCTTC.

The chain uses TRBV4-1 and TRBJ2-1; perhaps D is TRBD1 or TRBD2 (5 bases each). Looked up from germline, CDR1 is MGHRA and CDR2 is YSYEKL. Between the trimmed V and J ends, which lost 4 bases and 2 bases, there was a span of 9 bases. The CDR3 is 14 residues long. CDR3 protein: CASSPRDPYNEQFF. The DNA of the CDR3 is TGCGCCAGCAGCCCCCGGGACCCCTACAATGAGCAGTTCTTC.

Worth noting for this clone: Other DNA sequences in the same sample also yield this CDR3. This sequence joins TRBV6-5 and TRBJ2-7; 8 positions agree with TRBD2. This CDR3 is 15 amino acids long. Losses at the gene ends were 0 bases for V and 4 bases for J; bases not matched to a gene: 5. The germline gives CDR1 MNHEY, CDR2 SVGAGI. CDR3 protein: CASSYSREGAYEQYF. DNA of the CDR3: TGTGCCAGCAGTTACTCCCGGGAGGGTGCTTACGAGCAGTACTTC.

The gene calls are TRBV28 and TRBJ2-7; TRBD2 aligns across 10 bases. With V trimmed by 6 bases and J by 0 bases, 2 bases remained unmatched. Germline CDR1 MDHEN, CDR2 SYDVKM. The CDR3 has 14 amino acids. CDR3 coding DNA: TGTGCCAGCAGATCTAGCGGGAGCTCCTACGAGCAGTACTTC. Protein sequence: CASRSSGSSYEQYF.

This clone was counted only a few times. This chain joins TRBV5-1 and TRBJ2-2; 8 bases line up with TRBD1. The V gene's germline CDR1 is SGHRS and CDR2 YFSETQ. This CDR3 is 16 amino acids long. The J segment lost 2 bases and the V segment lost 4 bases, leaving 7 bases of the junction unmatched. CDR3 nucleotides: TGCGCCAGCAGCAAGTCCAGGGGGCTCAACACCGGGGAGCTGTTTTTT. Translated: CASSKSRGLNTGELFF.

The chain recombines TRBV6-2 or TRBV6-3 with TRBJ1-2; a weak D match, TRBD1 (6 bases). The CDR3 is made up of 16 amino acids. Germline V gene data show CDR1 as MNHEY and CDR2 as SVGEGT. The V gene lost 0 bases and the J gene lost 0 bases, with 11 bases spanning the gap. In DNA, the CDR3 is TGTGCCAGCAGTTACTCGGACAGCCTGACTAACTATGGCTACACCTTC. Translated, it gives CASSYSDSLTNYGYTF.

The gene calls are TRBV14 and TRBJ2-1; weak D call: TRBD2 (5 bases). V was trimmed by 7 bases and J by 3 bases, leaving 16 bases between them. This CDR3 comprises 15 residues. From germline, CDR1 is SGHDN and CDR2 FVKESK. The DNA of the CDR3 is TGTGCCAGCATAGATCGCCGGGGTGGCTACAATGAGCAGTTCTTC. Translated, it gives CASIDRRGGYNEQFF. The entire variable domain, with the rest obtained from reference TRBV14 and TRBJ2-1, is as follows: EAGVTQFPSHSVIEKGQTVTLRCDPISGHDNLYWYRRVMGKEIKFLLHFVKESKQDESGMPNNRFLAERTGGTYSTLKVQPAELEDSGVYFCASIDRRGGYNEQFFGPGTRLTVL.

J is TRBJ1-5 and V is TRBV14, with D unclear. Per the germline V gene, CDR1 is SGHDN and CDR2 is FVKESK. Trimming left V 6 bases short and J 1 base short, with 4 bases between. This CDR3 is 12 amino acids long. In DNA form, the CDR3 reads TGTGCCAGCAGTCGGAGCAATCAGCCCCAGCATTTT. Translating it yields CASSRSNQPQHF.

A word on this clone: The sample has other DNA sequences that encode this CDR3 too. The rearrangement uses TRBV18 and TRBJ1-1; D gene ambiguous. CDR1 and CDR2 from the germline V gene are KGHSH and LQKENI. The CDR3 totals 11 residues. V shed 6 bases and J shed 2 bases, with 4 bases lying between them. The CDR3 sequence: CASSPNTEAFF. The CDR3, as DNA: TGTGCCAGCTCCCCTAACACTGAAGCTTTCTTT.

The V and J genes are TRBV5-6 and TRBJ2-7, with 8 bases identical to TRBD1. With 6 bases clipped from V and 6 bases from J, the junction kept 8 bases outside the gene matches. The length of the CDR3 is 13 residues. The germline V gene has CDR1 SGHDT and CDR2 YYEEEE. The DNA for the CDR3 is TGTGCCAGCACCAGGACAGGGAATGTCGAGCAGTACTTC. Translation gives CASTRTGNVEQYF.

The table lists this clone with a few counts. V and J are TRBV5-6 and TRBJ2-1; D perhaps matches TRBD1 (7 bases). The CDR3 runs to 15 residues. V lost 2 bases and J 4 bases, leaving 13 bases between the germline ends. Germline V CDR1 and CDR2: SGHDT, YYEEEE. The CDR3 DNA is TGTGCCAGCAGCTTAAGGGCAGGGGGGTACAATGAGCAGTTCTTC. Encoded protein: CASSLRAGGYNEQFF.

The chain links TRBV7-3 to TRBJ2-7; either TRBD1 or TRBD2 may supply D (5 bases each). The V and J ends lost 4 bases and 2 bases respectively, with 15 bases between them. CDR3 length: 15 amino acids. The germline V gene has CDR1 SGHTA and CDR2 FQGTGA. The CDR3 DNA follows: TGTGCCAGCAGCTACGGGACGGGGAGCGCCTACGAGCAGTACTTC. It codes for CASSYGTGSAYEQYF.

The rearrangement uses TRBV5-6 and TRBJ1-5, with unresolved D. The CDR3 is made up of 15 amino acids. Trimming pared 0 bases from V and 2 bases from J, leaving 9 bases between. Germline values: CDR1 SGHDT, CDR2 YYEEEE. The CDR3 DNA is TGTGCCAGCAGCTTGGGGGCCCGGGGCAATCAGCCCCAGCATTTT. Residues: CASSLGARGNQPQHF.

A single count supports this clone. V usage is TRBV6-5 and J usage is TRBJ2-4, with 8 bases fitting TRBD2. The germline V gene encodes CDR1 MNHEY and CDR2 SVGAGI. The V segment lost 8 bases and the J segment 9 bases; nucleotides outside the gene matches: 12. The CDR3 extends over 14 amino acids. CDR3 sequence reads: CASSDGRALGIQYF. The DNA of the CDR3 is TGTGCCAGCTCGGACGGGAGGGCCTTAGGCATTCAGTACTTC.

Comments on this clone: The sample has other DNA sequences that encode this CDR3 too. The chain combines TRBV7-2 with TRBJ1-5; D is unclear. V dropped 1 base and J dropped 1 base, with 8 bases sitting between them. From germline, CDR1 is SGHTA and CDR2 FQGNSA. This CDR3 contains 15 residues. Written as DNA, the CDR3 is TGTGCCAGCAGCTTAGATCCGGGGAGCAATCAGCCCCAGCATTTT. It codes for CASSLDPGSNQPQHF.

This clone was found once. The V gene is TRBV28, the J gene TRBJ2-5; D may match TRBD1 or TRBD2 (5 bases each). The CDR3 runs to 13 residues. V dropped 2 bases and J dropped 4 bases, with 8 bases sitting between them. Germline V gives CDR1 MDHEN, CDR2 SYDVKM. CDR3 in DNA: TGTGCCAGCAGTTTAGAGGGGAGAGAGACCCAGTACTTC. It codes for CASSLEGRETQYF.

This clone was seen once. In DNA form, the CDR3 reads TGTGCCTGGAGTTGGACGGAGGGGGCTTTCTTT. Protein product: CAWSWTEGAFF. The V and J genes are TRBV30 and TRBJ1-1, with D perhaps TRBD1 (5 bases). V dropped 2 bases and J dropped 11 bases, with 12 bases sitting between them. This CDR3 has 11 amino acids. Looked up from germline, CDR1 is GTSNPN and CDR2 is SVGIG (reference sequence).